These T cell receptor beta chains were read from a single sample in a study of T cells in Graves' hyperthyroidism and ophthalmopathy. One entry per CDR3 protein results from TCRdb running MiXCR on the multiplex PCR reads. The table has about 350,000 distinct CDR3 sequences, roughly 15% seen once. The sample comprised blood. The receptor set was obtained from a woman aged 55-70 years with Graves' ophthalmopathy. The CDR3 runs from the conserved cysteine through the conserved F or W. The D gene is left open where the match is weak. Not every row has a clone size; where given, it reads once, few, many or a size class.

abundance,d_gene,v_gene,j_gene,CDR3aa,CDR3nt
many,TRBD1,TRBV30,TRBJ2-2,CAWSSTGTGLAGELFF,TGTGCCTGGAGCTCGACCGGGACAGGGCTCGCCGGGGAGCTGTTTTTT
many,TRBD1,TRBV2,TRBJ1-1,CASNPDGQGVTEAFF,TGTGCCAGCAACCCCGACGGACAGGGAGTCACTGAAGCTTTCTTT
many,TRBD2,TRBV6-2/TRBV6-3,TRBJ2-1,CASSSRDYRSYNEQFF,TGTGCCAGCAGTAGTCGGGACTACCGCTCCTACAATGAGCAGTTCTTC
many,.,TRBV3-1,TRBJ2-1,CASSHLGGRSSYNEQFF,TGTGCCAGCAGCCATCTCGGGGGCAGGAGCTCCTACAATGAGCAGTTCTTC
many,.,TRBV5-1,TRBJ2-1,CASSLGSAGNEQFF,TGCGCCAGCAGCTTGGGATCAGCTGGCAATGAGCAGTTCTTC
.,.,TRBV20-1,TRBJ2-4,CSARDEASWGAGNIQYF,TGCAGTGCTAGAGATGAGGCTAGTTGGGGGGCTGGAAACATTCAGTACTTC
few,.,TRBV11-3,TRBJ2-3,CVSKGGFDTDTQYF,TGTGTCAGCAAAGGGGGATTCGACACAGATACGCAGTATTTT
many,.,TRBV28,TRBJ2-7,CASSPRGRGIGTYEQYF,TGTGCCAGCAGTCCCCGGGGGCGCGGGATAGGGACCTACGAGCAGTACTTC
many,.,TRBV7-9,TRBJ1-4,CASSPTDEKLFF,TGTGCCAGCAGCCCTACCGATGAAAAACTGTTTTTT
many,.,TRBV5-1,TRBJ2-1,CASSGTSFGGEQFF,TGCGCCAGCAGCGGCACTAGTTTTGGGGGTGAGCAGTTCTTC
few,.,TRBV19,TRBJ1-5,CASSGSRVNQPQHF,TGTGCCAGTAGTGGATCCAGGGTCAATCAGCCCCAGCATTTT
many,.,TRBV19,TRBJ2-1,CASSIKGTVEQFF,TGTGCCAGTAGTATAAAGGGGACGGTTGAGCAGTTCTTC
many,TRBD2,TRBV6-1,TRBJ2-3,CASSDGLAGPDTQYF,TGTGCCAGCAGTGACGGACTAGCGGGACCAGATACGCAGTATTTT
many,.,TRBV12-3/TRBV12-4,TRBJ2-3,CASSFNPPPLDTQYF,TGTGCCAGCAGTTTTAATCCCCCTCCGTTAGATACGCAGTATTTT
.,TRBD1,TRBV12-3/TRBV12-4,TRBJ2-5,CASSRQGLTEETQYF,TGTGCCAGCAGCAGACAGGGGTTGACTGAAGAGACCCAGTACTTC
many,.,TRBV6-1,TRBJ2-5,CASSSGVQETQYF,TGTGCCAGCAGTTCGGGGGTTCAAGAGACCCAGTACTTC
many,.,TRBV7-9,TRBJ2-1,CASRGSYSYNEQFF,TGTGCCAGCAGGGGGTCGTACTCCTACAATGAGCAGTTCTTC
.,.,TRBV30,TRBJ2-2,CAWKIRVSGLFF,TGTGCCTGGAAAATCCGGGTCTCCGGGCTGTTTTTT
.,TRBD1,TRBV4-1,TRBJ2-5,CASSQARTGEETQYF,TGCGCCAGCAGCCAAGCTAGGACAGGAGAAGAGACCCAGTACTTC
many,.,TRBV12-3/TRBV12-4,TRBJ1-5,CASSLAGGGNQPQHF,TGTGCCAGCAGTTTAGCGGGCGGGGGAAATCAGCCCCAGCATTTT
.,TRBD2,TRBV7-3,TRBJ2-2,CASSFLAGSTGELFF,TGTGCCAGCAGCTTCTTAGCGGGATCTACCGGGGAGCTGTTTTTT
few,.,TRBV20-1,TRBJ2-7,CSAQQGGYEQYF,TGCAGTGCCCAACAGGGAGGTTACGAGCAGTACTTC
few,.,TRBV5-6,TRBJ2-1,CASSLLGPNEQFF,TGTGCCAGCAGCTTGTTAGGGCCCAATGAGCAGTTCTTC
few,.,TRBV2,TRBJ2-5,CAGLYGQLTNQETQYF,TGTGCCGGACTTTATGGACAGTTAACCAACCAAGAGACCCAGTACTTC
.,.,TRBV24-1,TRBJ2-3,CATGSLRSAVDTQYF,TGTGCCACCGGGTCCCTCAGGTCCGCAGTAGATACGCAGTATTTT
.,TRBD1,TRBV19,TRBJ2-2,CASKKPGQGNTGELFF,TGTGCCAGTAAGAAACCGGGACAGGGGAATACCGGGGAGCTGTTTTTT
.,TRBD1,TRBV7-9,TRBJ2-6,CASSRGTGGQPGANVLTF,TGTGCCAGCAGCCGAGGGACAGGGGGACAACCTGGGGCCAACGTCCTGACTTTC
.,.,TRBV27,TRBJ2-2,CASSSKTAFTTHTGELFF,TGTGCCAGCAGTTCCAAGACTGCTTTTACAACCCACACCGGGGAGCTGTTTTTT
.,.,TRBV4-1,TRBJ1-5,CASGQDGTGNQPQHF,TGCGCCAGCGGCCAAGACGGGACCGGCAATCAGCCCCAGCATTTT
once,TRBD1,TRBV13,TRBJ2-2,CASSSRGLGGELFF,TGTGCCAGCAGCTCCAGGGGGCTAGGCGGGGAGCTGTTTTTT
many,TRBD1,TRBV12-3/TRBV12-4,TRBJ2-7,CASTSRDSPYEQYF,TGTGCCAGCACCTCCCGGGACAGTCCCTACGAGCAGTACTTC
many,.,TRBV11-2,TRBJ1-6,CASSPPGAGNSPLHF,TGTGCCAGCAGCCCCCCGGGGGCGGGTAATTCACCCCTCCACTTT
many,TRBD1,TRBV28,TRBJ2-1,CASSPGDRGRGNEQFF,TGTGCCAGCTCCCCCGGGGACAGGGGGCGCGGTAATGAGCAGTTCTTC
many,TRBD1,TRBV12-3/TRBV12-4,TRBJ2-7,CASRGQGVYEQYF,TGTGCCAGCAGGGGACAGGGCGTCTACGAGCAGTACTTC
many,.,TRBV28,TRBJ2-5,CASRAQGGYQETQYF,TGTGCCAGCAGGGCTCAGGGGGGTTACCAAGAGACCCAGTACTTC
many,.,TRBV6-1,TRBJ2-7,CASSEALAAYEQYF,TGTGCCAGCAGTGAAGCACTAGCAGCCTACGAGCAGTACTTC
many,.,TRBV3-1,TRBJ2-3,CASSQRDTQYF,TGTGCCAGCAGCCAAAGAGATACGCAGTATTTT
few,TRBD2,TRBV5-6,TRBJ2-3,CASSLTAGGRTDTQYF,TGTGCCAGCAGCTTGACAGCGGGAGGCCGCACAGATACGCAGTATTTT
many,.,TRBV5-1,TRBJ1-1,CASSLGGADTEAFF,TGCGCCAGCAGCTTGGGGGGGGCGGACACTGAAGCTTTCTTT
few,TRBD1,TRBV7-2,TRBJ2-6,CASSPTRGLGANVLTF,TGTGCCAGCAGCCCAACCAGGGGGCTTGGGGCCAACGTCCTGACTTTC
many,TRBD1,TRBV12-3/TRBV12-4,TRBJ1-3,CASSYRGLSGNTIYF,TGTGCCAGCAGCTACAGGGGCCTCTCTGGAAACACCATATATTTT
few,.,TRBV7-3,TRBJ1-6,CASSLDGGGAPLHF,TGTGCCAGCAGCCTGGACGGTGGAGGGGCACCCCTCCACTTT
many,.,TRBV7-2,TRBJ2-5,CASSPGLRGLKAETQYF,TGTGCCAGCAGCCCGGGATTACGGGGCCTAAAGGCAGAGACCCAGTACTTC
many,TRBD1,TRBV6-2/TRBV6-3,TRBJ1-2,CASIGQGYGYTF,TGTGCCAGCATCGGACAGGGCTATGGCTACACCTTC
.,TRBD2,TRBV7-7,TRBJ2-3,CASSSASGDTQYF,TGTGCTAGCAGCTCCGCTAGCGGAGATACGCAGTATTTT